This TCR beta chain was sequenced in a study of T cell repertoires in cytomegalovirus infection. In the study overall: CMV epitopes in the study were HLA-C-restricted (recently identified) and HLA-B-restricted (well studied). Evidence of both CMV infection and a matching HLA type came from public TCR beta signatures. Overall study findings and caveats: The study identified carriers of CMV plus the relevant HLA from cumulative public TCR beta family frequency. The ex vivo response was dominated by HLA-C-restricted CMV-specific TCR beta clonotypes.

V was cut by 4 bases and J by 7 bases, with 8 bases left in between. CDR3 length: 12 amino acids. CDR1 and CDR2 from the germline V gene are SGHRS and YFSETQ. TCRdb re-called the reads through MiXCR, storing one row per CDR3 protein. The data show 360,000 or so distinct CDR3 sequences, about a third seen once. A remark on this clonotype: Its specificity is not known.

The rearrangement links TRBV5-1 to TRBJ2-2; D is unclear. The sample was cultured PBMCs, taken from culture after CMV antigen stimulation. The origin of this receptor is a human donor in good health (CMV status not recorded). Some clones in this sample may be carry-over from other donors' samples. The CDR3 region has the DNA TGCGCCAGCAGCCTCCAAGTCGGGGAGCTGTTTTTT. Translation: CASSLQVGELFF.